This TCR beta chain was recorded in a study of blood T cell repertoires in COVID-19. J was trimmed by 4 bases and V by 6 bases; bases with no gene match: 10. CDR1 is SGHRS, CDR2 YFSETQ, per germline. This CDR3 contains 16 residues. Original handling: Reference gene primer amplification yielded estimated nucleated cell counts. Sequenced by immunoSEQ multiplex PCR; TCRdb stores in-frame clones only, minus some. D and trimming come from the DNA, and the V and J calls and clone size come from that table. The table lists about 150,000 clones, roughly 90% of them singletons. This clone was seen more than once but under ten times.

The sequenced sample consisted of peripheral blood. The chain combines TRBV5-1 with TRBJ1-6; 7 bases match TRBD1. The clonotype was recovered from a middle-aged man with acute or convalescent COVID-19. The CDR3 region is CASTPVGTVYNSPLHF. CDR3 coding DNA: TGCGCCAGCACTCCGGTGGGGACAGTTTATAATTCACCCCTCCACTTT.